The 3 T cell receptor beta chains listed next were all sequenced from one sample in a study of T cell repertoires in cytomegalovirus infection (dated by TCRdb to 2018 to 2020). The reads were generated on an Illumina HiSeq 1500. In-frame beta chains were kept once TCRdb had trimmed the public reads at Q25 with fastp and called clones with MiXCR. Under each unique CDR3 protein, matching rows form one entry showing the most common genes and DNA. This sample gives 200,000 or so distinct CDR3 sequences in total; roughly 27% of them show up just once. 30% to 35% of the sample comes from the top ten. Sequenced material: PBMCs. The receptors here all came from a human donor in good health (CMV status not recorded). Some clones in this sample may be carry-over from other donors' samples.

The sample holds many counts of this clonotype. The genes are TRBV12-3 or TRBV12-4 and TRBJ1-2; D is undetermined. V was trimmed by 0 bases and J by 0 bases, leaving 8 bases between them. The CDR3 runs to 15 residues. The chain's CDR3 is CASSLAELPNYGYTF. CDR3 DNA sequence: TGTGCCAGCAGTTTAGCAGAACTCCCTAACTATGGCTACACCTTC.

The sample holds many counts of this clonotype. The V call is TRBV7-2, the J call TRBJ1-1; no reliable D call. Germline V gene data show CDR1 as SGHTA and CDR2 as FQGNSA. The V end lost 5 bases, the J end lost 1 base, and 11 bases lay between the germline ends. The CDR3 is made up of 14 amino acids. Here the CDR3 DNA reads TGTGCCAGCAGCCGAGTGATAGCGAACACTGAAGCTTTCTTT. Residues: CASSRVIANTEAFF.

The chain is built from TRBV3-1 and TRBJ2-7; D is ambiguous. Per the germline V gene, CDR1 is LGHDT and CDR2 is YNNKEL (reference sequence). V was shortened by 1 base and J by 4 bases, with 11 bases between the two germline ends. This CDR3 is 14 amino acids long. CDR3 amino acids: CASSQVSGRYEQYF. The CDR3 bases are TGTGCCAGCAGCCAAGTATCAGGACGGTACGAGCAGTACTTC.